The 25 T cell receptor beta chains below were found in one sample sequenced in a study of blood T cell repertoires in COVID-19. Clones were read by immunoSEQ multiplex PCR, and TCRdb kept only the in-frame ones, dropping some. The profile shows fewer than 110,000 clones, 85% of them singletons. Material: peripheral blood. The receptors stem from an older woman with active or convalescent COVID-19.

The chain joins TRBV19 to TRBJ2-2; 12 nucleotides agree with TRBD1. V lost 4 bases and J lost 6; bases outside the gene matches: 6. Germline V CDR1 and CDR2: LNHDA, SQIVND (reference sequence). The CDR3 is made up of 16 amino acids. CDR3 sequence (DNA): TGTGCCAGTAGTACACAGGGACAGGGGGCTGCCGGGGAGCTGTTTTTT. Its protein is CASSTQGQGAAGELFF. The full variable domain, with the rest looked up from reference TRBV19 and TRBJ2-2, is DGGITQSPKYLFRKEGQNVTLSCEQNLNHDAMYWYRQDPGQGLRLIYYSQIVNDFQKGDIAEGYSVSREKKESFPLTVTSAQKNPTAFYLCASSTQGQGAAGELFFGEGSRLTVL.

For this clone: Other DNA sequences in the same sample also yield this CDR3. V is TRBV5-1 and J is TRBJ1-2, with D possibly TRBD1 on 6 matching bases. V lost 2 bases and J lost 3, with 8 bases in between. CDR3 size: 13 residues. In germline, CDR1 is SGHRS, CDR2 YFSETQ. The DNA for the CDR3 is TGCGCCAGCAGCTTAGAGGGGGACTATGGCTACACCTTC. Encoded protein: CASSLEGDYGYTF.

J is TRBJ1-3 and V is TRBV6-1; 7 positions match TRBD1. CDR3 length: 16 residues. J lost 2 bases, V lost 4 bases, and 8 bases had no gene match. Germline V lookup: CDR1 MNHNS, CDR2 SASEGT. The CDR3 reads CASSALGGSAGNTIYF. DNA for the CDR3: TGTGCCAGCAGTGCCTTAGGGGGCAGTGCTGGAAACACCATATATTTT.

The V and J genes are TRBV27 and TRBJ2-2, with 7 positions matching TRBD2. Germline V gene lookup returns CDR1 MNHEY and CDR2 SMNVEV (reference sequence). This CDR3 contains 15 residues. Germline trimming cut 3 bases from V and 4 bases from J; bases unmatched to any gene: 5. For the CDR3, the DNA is TGTGCCAGCAGTTTGCGGGAGCGGGGCACCGGGGAGCTGTTTTTT. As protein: CASSLRERGTGELFF.

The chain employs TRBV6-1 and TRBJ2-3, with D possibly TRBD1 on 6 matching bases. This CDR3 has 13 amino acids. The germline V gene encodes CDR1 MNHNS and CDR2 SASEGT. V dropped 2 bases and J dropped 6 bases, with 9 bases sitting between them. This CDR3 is CASSELGADTQYF. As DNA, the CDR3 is TGTGCCAGCAGTGAATTGGGGGCGGATACGCAGTATTTT.

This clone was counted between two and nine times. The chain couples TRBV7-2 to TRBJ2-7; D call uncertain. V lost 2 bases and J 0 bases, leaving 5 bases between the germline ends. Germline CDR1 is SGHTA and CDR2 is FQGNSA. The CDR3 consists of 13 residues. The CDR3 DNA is TGTGCCAGCAGCTTACGTCGCTCCTACGAGCAGTACTTC. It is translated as CASSLRRSYEQYF.

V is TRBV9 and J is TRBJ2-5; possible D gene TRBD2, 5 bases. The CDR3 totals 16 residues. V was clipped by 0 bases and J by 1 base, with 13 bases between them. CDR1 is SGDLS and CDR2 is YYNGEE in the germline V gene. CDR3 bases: TGTGCCAGCAGCGTAGGAGGAGGCAGGATCCAAGAGACCCAGTACTTC. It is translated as CASSVGGGRIQETQYF.

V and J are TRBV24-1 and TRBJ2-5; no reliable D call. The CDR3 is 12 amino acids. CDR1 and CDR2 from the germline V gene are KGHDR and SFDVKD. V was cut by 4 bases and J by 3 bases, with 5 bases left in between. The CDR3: CATSEYEETQYF. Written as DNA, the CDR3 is TGTGCCACCAGTGAATATGAAGAGACCCAGTACTTC.

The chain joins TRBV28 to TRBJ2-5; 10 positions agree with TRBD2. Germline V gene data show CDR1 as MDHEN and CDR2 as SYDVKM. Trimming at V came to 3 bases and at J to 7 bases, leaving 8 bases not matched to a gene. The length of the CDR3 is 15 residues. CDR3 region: CASSLLAGAPRTQYF. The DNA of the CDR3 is TGTGCCAGCAGTTTGCTAGCGGGAGCCCCGAGGACCCAGTACTTC.

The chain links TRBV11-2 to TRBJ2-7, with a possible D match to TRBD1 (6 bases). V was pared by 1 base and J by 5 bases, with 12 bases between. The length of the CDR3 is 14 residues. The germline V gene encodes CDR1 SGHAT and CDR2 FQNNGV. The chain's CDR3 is CASSLAGAVHEQYF. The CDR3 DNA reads TGTGCCAGCAGCTTAGCAGGGGCCGTACACGAGCAGTACTTC.

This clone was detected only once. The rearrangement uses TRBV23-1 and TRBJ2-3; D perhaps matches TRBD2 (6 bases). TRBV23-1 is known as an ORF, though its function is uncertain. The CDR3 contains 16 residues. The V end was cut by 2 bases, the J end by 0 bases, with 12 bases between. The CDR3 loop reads CASSQIAGSSTDTQYF. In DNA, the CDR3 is TGCGCCAGCAGTCAAATCGCGGGGAGTAGCACAGATACGCAGTATTTT.

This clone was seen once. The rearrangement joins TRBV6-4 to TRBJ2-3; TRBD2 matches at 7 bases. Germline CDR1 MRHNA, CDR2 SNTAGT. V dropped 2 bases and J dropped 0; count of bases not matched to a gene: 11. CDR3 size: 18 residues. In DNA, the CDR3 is TGTGCCAGCAGTGACCCGGGGGGTCTGAGGACTAGCACAGATACGCAGTATTTT. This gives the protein CASSDPGGLRTSTDTQYF.

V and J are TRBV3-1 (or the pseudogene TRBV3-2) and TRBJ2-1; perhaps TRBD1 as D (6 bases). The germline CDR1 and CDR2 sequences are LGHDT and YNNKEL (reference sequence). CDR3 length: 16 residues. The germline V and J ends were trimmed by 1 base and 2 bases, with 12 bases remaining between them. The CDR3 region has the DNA TGTGCCAGCAGCCAAGCCTCGGACAGAGCCTACAATGAGCAGTTCTTC. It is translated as CASSQASDRAYNEQFF.

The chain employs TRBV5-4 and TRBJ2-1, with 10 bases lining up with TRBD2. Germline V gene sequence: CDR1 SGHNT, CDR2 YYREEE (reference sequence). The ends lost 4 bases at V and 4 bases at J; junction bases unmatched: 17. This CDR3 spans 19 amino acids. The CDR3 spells CASSAKGLAGEGGYNEQFF. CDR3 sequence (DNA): TGTGCCAGCAGCGCAAAAGGGCTAGCGGGAGAAGGAGGATACAATGAGCAGTTCTTC.

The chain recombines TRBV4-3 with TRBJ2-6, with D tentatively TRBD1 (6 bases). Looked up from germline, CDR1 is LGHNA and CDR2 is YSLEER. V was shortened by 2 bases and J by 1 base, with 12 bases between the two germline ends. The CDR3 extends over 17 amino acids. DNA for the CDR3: TGCGCCAGCAGCCAAATACAGAGGGGGTCTGGGGCCAACGTCCTGACTTTC. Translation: CASSQIQRGSGANVLTF.

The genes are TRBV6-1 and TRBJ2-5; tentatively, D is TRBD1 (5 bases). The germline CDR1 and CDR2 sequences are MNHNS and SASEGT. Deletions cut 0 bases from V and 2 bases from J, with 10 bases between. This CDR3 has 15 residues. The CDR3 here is CASSEASGKQETQYF. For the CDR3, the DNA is TGTGCCAGCAGTGAAGCGTCAGGGAAGCAAGAGACCCAGTACTTC.

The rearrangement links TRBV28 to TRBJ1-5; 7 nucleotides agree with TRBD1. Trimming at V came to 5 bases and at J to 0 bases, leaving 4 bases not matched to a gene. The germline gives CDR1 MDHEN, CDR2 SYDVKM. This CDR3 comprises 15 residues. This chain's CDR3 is CASSLPGGSNQPQHF. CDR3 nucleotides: TGTGCCAGCAGTCTTCCAGGGGGTAGCAATCAGCCCCAGCATTTT.

The CDR3 DNA is TGTGCCAGCAGTTTTAATTTGATACTCCACACTGAAGCTTTCTTT. This gives the protein CASSFNLILHTEAFF. The V gene is TRBV28, the J gene TRBJ1-1; D ambiguous. This CDR3 comprises 15 residues. Germline CDR1 is MDHEN and CDR2 is SYDVKM. V was shortened by 3 bases and J by 3 bases, with 14 bases between the two germline ends. The variable domain in full, completed from reference TRBV28 and TRBJ1-1, reads DVKVTQSSRYLVKRTGEKVFLECVQDMDHENMFWYRQDPGLGLRLIYFSYDVKMKEKGDIPEGYSVSREKKERFSLILESASTNQTSMYLCASSFNLILHTEAFFGQGTRLTVV.

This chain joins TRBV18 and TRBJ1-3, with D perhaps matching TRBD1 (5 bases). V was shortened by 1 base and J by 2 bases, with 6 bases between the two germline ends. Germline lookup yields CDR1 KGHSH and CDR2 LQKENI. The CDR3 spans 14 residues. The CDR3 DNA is TGTGCCAGCTCACCACAGGGGACTGGAAACACCATATATTTT. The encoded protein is CASSPQGTGNTIYF.

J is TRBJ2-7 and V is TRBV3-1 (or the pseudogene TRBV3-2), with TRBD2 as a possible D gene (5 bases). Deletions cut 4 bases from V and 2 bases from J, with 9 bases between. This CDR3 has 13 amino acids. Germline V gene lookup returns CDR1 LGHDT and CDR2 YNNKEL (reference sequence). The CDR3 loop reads CASSPSGTYEQYF. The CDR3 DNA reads TGTGCCAGCAGCCCAAGCGGTACCTACGAGCAGTACTTC.

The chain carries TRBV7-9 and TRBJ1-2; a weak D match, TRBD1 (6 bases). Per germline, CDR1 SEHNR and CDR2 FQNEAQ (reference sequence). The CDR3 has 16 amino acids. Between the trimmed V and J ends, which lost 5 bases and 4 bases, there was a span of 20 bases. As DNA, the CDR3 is TGTGCCAGCAGCCCACCCAGGGGCAGATCAATCTATGGCTACACCTTC. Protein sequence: CASSPPRGRSIYGYTF.

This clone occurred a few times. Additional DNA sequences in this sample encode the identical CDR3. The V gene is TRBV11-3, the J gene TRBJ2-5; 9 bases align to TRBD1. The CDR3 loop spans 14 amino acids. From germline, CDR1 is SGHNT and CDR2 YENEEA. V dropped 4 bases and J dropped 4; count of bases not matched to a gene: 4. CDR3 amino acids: CASSSTGGGETQYF. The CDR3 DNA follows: TGTGCCAGCAGCTCCACAGGGGGCGGAGAGACCCAGTACTTC.

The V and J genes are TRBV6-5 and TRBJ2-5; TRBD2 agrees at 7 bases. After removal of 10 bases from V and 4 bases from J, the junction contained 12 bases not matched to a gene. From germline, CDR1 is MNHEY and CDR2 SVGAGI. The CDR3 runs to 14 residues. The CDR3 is CATKRELGAETQYF. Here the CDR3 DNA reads TGTGCCACGAAGCGGGAATTAGGGGCAGAGACCCAGTACTTC.

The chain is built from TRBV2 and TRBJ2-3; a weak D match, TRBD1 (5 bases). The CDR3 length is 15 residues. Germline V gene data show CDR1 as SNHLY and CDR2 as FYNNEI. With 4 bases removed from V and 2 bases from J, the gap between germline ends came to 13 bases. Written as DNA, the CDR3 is TGTGCCAGCAGTGCGGCACCCAGGGCCACAGATACGCAGTATTTT. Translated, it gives CASSAAPRATDTQYF. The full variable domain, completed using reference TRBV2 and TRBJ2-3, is EPEVTQTPSHQVTQMGQEVILRCVPISNHLYFYWYRQILGQKVEFLVSFYNNEISEKSEIFDDQFSVERPDGSNFTLKIRSTKLEDSAMYFCASSAAPRATDTQYFGPGTRLTVL.

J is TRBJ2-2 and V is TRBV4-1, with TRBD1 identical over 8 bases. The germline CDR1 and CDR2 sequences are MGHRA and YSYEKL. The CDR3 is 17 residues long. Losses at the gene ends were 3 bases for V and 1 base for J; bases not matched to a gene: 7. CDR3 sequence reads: CASSHAPGTGNTGELFF. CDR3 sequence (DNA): TGCGCCAGCAGCCATGCGCCCGGGACAGGGAACACCGGGGAGCTGTTTTTT.